This T cell receptor beta chain was recorded in a study of cytomegalovirus exposure and HLA in healthy donors. J gave up 10 bases and V 4 bases, and 11 bases lay outside the gene matches. Germline V gene data show CDR1 as MNHEY and CDR2 as SVGAGI. There are 14 residues in the CDR3. The study's findings and limits: The study designated over 150 TCR beta chains cytomegalovirus-associated. Most TCR sequences showed up rarely, but some public TCRs showed up in many donors. There were reportedly fewer N-insertions in an Asian-associated ancestry cluster than the approximately 630-donor mean, in a later analysis.

With regard to this clone: As yet, its antigen is unknown.

Use of 60 Vbeta and 13 Jbeta primers characterized the PCR. The table came from immunoSEQ multiplex PCR; TCRdb's copy has only in-frame clones and leaves some out. This sample has 200,000 or so clones; more than 75% occur once, and the top ten carry 1% to 1.5%. The rearrangement links TRBV6-5 to TRBJ2-7, with 9 bases that match TRBD1. The TCR comes from a human donor in good health. Material for sequencing was PBMCs. The CDR3 bases are TGTGCCAGCAGTTCCGGACAGGGGATAGGGTCACAGTACTTC. This encodes CASSSGQGIGSQYF.